This TCR beta chain is from a study of CD8+CD57+ T cells in acquired aplastic anemia. Findings and caveats of the study: Patients shared twenty-nine CD8+ CDR3 sequences with controls.

The template for TCR beta VDJ and CDR3 sequence profiling was genomic DNA. A single record per CDR3 protein comes from TCRdb applying MiXCR to the reads. The table shows some 200,000 distinct CDR3 sequences, with less than 60% occurring only once. Individuals selected for sequencing had exhibited CD8+CD57+ cell expansion on flow cytometry. This clonotype was seen at least ten times. Its specificity is not known. The germline CDR1 and CDR2 sequences are GTSNPN and SVGIG (reference sequence). V was clipped by 3 bases and J by 7 bases, with 12 bases between them. This CDR3 spans 13 amino acids. V gene TRBV30 combines with J gene TRBJ1-4; D gene ambiguous. Sequenced sample: sorted CD4+, CD8+, or CD8+CD57+ T cells (not recorded which) from PBMCs. The receptor comes from a human donor with aplastic anemia. The CDR3 protein is CAWSDDPAEKLFF. CDR3 DNA sequence: TGTGCCTGGAGCGACGACCCGGCTGAAAAACTGTTTTTT.